A selection of T cell receptor beta chains follows, all from one sample in a study of cytomegalovirus exposure and HLA in healthy donors. The protocol was immunoSEQ multiplex PCR, while the TCRdb copy is restricted to in-frame clones and leaves out a portion. Of approximately 90,000 clones listed, 63% are singletons. Sequencing was performed on PBMCs. These receptors were obtained from a woman aged 25 to 39 in good health and CMV-seronegative. CDR3s include the opening cysteine and the closing phenylalanine or tryptophan. Fields, in order: J gene, V gene, D gene, clone size, CDR3 protein, CDR3 DNA. A D gene is named only where the DNA matches it firmly. The listing skips clone size in some rows; elsewhere it reads once, few, many or a size class.

>TRBJ1-5|TRBV6-5|NA|NA
CASSYGRNQPQHF
TGTGCCAGCAGTTACGGCAGAAATCAGCCCCAGCATTTT
>TRBJ1-4|TRBV5-1|TRBD1|NA
CASSEGATNLEKLFF
TGCGCCAGCAGCGAGGGGGCCACCAACCTCGAAAAACTGTTTTTT
>TRBJ1-2|TRBV16|NA|few
CASSQPGQSAGYGYTF
TGTGCCAGCAGCCAACCAGGACAATCGGCAGGCTATGGCTACACCTTC
>TRBJ1-2|TRBV28|TRBD1|NA
CASSLFSVGVFGTGAPSRAGYTF
TGTGCCAGCAGTTTATTTTCGGTTGGGGTGTTCGGGACAGGGGCCCCGTCTAGGGCTGGCTACACCTTC
>TRBJ2-1|TRBV4-3|TRBD2|NA
CASGQGASGLLIYNEQFF
TGCGCCAGCGGCCAAGGTGCGTCGGGACTACTAATATACAATGAGCAGTTCTTC
>TRBJ1-1|TRBV18|NA|NA
CASSPVGGNTEAFF
TGTGCCAGCTCACCAGTAGGGGGAAACACTGAAGCTTTCTTT
>TRBJ1-4|TRBV27|NA|NA
CASSLSGYWNEKLFF
TGTGCCAGCAGTCTCTCAGGCTACTGGAATGAAAAACTGTTTTTT
>TRBJ2-1|TRBV27|TRBD1|NA
CASSFEGTGSYNEQFF
TGTGCCAGCAGTTTCGAGGGGACAGGCTCCTACAATGAGCAGTTCTTC
>TRBJ1-1|TRBV5-6|NA|NA
CASSLTGTMDTEAFF
TGTGCCAGCAGCTTGACAGGGACGATGGACACTGAAGCTTTCTTT
>TRBJ1-1|TRBV6-5|NA|few
CASRKNPGDGTEAFF
TGTGCCAGCAGAAAAAACCCAGGGGACGGAACTGAAGCTTTCTTT
>TRBJ2-1|TRBV6-5|NA|NA
CASSRGSYNEQFF
TGTGCCAGCAGTAGGGGCTCCTACAATGAGCAGTTCTTC
>TRBJ2-5|TRBV25-1|NA|NA
CASSEHSQETQYF
TGTGCCAGCAGTGAACACAGCCAAGAGACCCAGTACTTC
>TRBJ1-5|TRBV30|NA|NA
CAWSVHGKTPQHF
TGTGCCTGGAGTGTACACGGGAAGACACCCCAGCATTTT
>TRBJ2-1|TRBV7-6|TRBD2|NA
CASSLRSSGNDEQFF
TGTGCCAGCAGCTTAAGATCTAGCGGGAACGATGAGCAGTTCTTC
>TRBJ2-3|TRBV12-5|NA|NA
CASYGTSTDTQYF
TGTGCTAGTTACGGGACTAGCACAGATACGCAGTATTTT
>TRBJ1-1|TRBV30|NA|NA
CAWSLGGSGAEAFF
TGTGCCTGGAGTCTCGGGGGTTCAGGCGCTGAAGCTTTCTTT
>TRBJ2-3|TRBV10-3|TRBD1|NA
CAITPGQGASDTQYF
TGTGCCATCACGCCGGGACAGGGGGCCTCAGATACGCAGTATTTT
>TRBJ1-2|TRBV29-1|NA|NA
CSVVGGSPYGYPF
TGCAGCGTTGTTGGCGGCAGCCCCTATGGCTACCCCTTC
>TRBJ2-3|TRBV4-2|TRBD2|NA
CASSQGGLGGGTDTQYF
TGTGCCAGCAGCCAAGGTGGACTAGGAGGAGGCACAGATACGCAGTATTTT
>TRBJ1-2|TRBV10-3|TRBD1|NA
CAISGTGTGGVGYTF
TGTGCCATCAGTGGAACCGGGACAGGGGGAGTAGGCTACACCTTC
>TRBJ1-2|TRBV7-9|TRBD1|once
CASRPNRGDYGYTF
TGTGCCAGCAGACCCAACAGGGGGGACTATGGCTACACCTTC
>TRBJ2-7|TRBV10-3|TRBD1|NA
CAISSPGQGVYEQYF
TGTGCCATCAGTTCTCCGGGACAGGGGGTGTACGAGCAGTACTTC
>TRBJ2-7|TRBV7-3|TRBD1|NA
CASLRQGNEQYF
TGTGCCAGCCTTCGACAGGGGAACGAGCAGTACTTC
>TRBJ1-4|TRBV2|NA|NA
CASSPGLVGGEKLFF
TGTGCCAGCTCCCCTGGTCTTGTGGGAGGTGAAAAACTGTTTTTT
>TRBJ2-3|TRBV7-2|TRBD2|few
CASNHPASGSTDTQYF
TGTGCCAGCAACCATCCCGCTAGCGGGAGCACAGATACGCAGTATTTT
>TRBJ1-1|TRBV30|NA|NA
CAWYRGQNTEAFF
TGTGCCTGGTACCGGGGTCAGAACACTGAAGCTTTCTTT
>TRBJ2-2|TRBV30|NA|few
CAWSVGTQNTGELFF
TGTGCCTGGAGTGTAGGGACTCAGAACACCGGGGAGCTGTTTTTT
>TRBJ2-3|TRBV5-1|TRBD2|few
CASSSPWGGADTQYF
TGCGCCAGCAGCTCCCCCTGGGGGGGGGCAGATACGCAGTATTTT
>TRBJ1-2|TRBV11-2|NA|NA
CASRRTGGNYGYTF
TGTGCCAGCAGGCGAACGGGGGGGAACTATGGCTACACCTTC
>TRBJ2-7|TRBV5-1|NA|few
CASSLDPPLYEQYF
TGCGCCAGCAGCCTAGACCCCCCCCTCTACGAGCAGTACTTC
>TRBJ2-7|TRBV19|TRBD2|NA
CASSISSGGAYEQYF
TGTGCCAGTAGTATTAGTAGCGGGGGGGCTTACGAGCAGTACTTC
>TRBJ2-7|TRBV6-4|NA|NA
CASSPLPGSHYEQYF
TGTGCCAGCAGTCCACTACCCGGGAGTCACTACGAGCAGTACTTC
>TRBJ2-1|TRBV6-1|TRBD2|NA
CASSAPTSGRFASYNEQFF
TGTGCCAGCAGTGCACCGACTAGCGGGAGATTCGCTAGTTACAATGAGCAGTTCTTC
>TRBJ1-1|TRBV27|NA|NA
CASRTGGYTEAFF
TGTGCCAGCAGAACTGGGGGGTACACTGAAGCTTTCTTT
>TRBJ2-1|TRBV5-4|TRBD2|NA
CASSLDLAGAKQFF
TGTGCCAGCAGCTTGGATCTAGCGGGGGCGAAGCAGTTCTTC
>TRBJ1-2|TRBV18|TRBD1|NA
CASSLAGGTGGAGDYGYTF
TGTGCCAGCTCCCTCGCCGGGGGGACAGGGGGCGCCGGGGACTATGGCTACACCTTC
>TRBJ2-1|TRBV5-1|NA|NA
CASSPDGGQSNEQFF
TGCGCCAGCAGCCCGGACGGGGGGCAGTCAAATGAGCAGTTCTTC
>TRBJ1-1|TRBV14|TRBD1|NA
CASSQYRDRVTEAFF
TGTGCCAGCAGCCAATATCGGGACAGAGTCACTGAAGCTTTCTTT
>TRBJ1-5|TRBV7-8|TRBD1|many
CASSPTPTGVQPQHF
TGTGCCAGCAGCCCTACTCCGACAGGGGTCCAGCCCCAGCATTTT
>TRBJ2-7|TRBV2|TRBD1|NA
CASTPGTVPYEQYF
TGTGCCAGCACTCCCGGGACAGTCCCCTACGAGCAGTACTTC
>TRBJ2-2|TRBV2|TRBD1|NA
CAGGGDRGAGELFF
TGTGCCGGAGGAGGGGACAGGGGTGCCGGGGAGCTGTTTTTT
>TRBJ2-3|TRBV6-5|TRBD2|NA
CASSPSGSTDTQYF
TGTGCCAGCAGTCCTAGCGGGAGCACAGATACGCAGTATTTT
>TRBJ2-2|TRBV4-3|NA|NA
CASSQSMGAFTGELFF
TGCGCCAGCAGCCAATCCATGGGGGCCTTCACCGGGGAGCTGTTTTTT
>TRBJ1-5|TRBV28|NA|NA
CASSFRHQGLNQPQHF
TGTGCCAGCAGTTTTCGTCACCAGGGGCTGAATCAGCCCCAGCATTTT
>TRBJ2-5|TRBV7-9|TRBD1|NA
CASSLGQGGTQETQYF
TGTGCCAGCAGCTTAGGACAGGGGGGGACTCAAGAGACCCAGTACTTC
>TRBJ1-1|TRBV5-1|NA|once
CASSQLSQNTEAFF
TGCGCCAGCAGCCAATTGAGCCAGAACACTGAAGCTTTCTTT
>TRBJ2-1|TRBV9|TRBD1|NA
CASSASDRVPNEQFF
TGTGCCAGCAGCGCCTCCGACAGGGTACCAAATGAGCAGTTCTTC
>TRBJ2-7|TRBV9|TRBD1|NA
CASSVGQGTYEQYF
TGTGCCAGCAGCGTCGGACAGGGGACCTACGAGCAGTACTTC
>TRBJ2-4|TRBV6-5|TRBD1|NA
CASSPRQGEHIQYF
TGTGCCAGCAGTCCCCGACAGGGGGAGCACATTCAGTACTTC
>TRBJ2-3|TRBV7-9|TRBD1|NA
CASSLALGTGGLFTHTQYF
TGTGCCAGCAGCTTAGCGCTCGGGACAGGGGGTTTATTCACTCATACGCAGTATTTT
>TRBJ2-2|TRBV6-4|NA|NA
CASSPFWSTGELFF
TGTGCCAGCAGCCCCTTTTGGAGCACCGGGGAGCTGTTTTTT
>TRBJ2-5|TRBV5-1|NA|NA
CASSLGSRHFGETQYF
TGCGCCAGCAGCTTGGGTAGTCGCCATTTTGGAGAGACCCAGTACTTC
>TRBJ2-7|TRBV27|NA|NA
CASSRFGIDGSSYEQYF
TGTGCCAGCAGCCGTTTTGGAATTGACGGGAGCTCCTACGAGCAGTACTTC
>TRBJ1-3|TRBV6-6|NA|few
CASTTQGLSRNTIYF
TGTGCCAGCACCACCCAGGGACTCTCTAGAAACACCATATATTTT
>TRBJ1-1|TRBV11-2|NA|NA
CASSKRVGMNTEAFF
TGTGCCAGCAGCAAGCGGGTGGGGATGAACACTGAAGCTTTCTTT
>TRBJ1-5|TRBV19|NA|few
CASSIHNQPQHF
TGTGCCAGTAGTATACACAATCAGCCCCAGCATTTT
>TRBJ1-6|TRBV4-1|NA|NA
CASSQVGLYNSPLHF
TGCGCCAGCAGCCAAGTGGGACTGTATAATTCACCCCTCCACTTT